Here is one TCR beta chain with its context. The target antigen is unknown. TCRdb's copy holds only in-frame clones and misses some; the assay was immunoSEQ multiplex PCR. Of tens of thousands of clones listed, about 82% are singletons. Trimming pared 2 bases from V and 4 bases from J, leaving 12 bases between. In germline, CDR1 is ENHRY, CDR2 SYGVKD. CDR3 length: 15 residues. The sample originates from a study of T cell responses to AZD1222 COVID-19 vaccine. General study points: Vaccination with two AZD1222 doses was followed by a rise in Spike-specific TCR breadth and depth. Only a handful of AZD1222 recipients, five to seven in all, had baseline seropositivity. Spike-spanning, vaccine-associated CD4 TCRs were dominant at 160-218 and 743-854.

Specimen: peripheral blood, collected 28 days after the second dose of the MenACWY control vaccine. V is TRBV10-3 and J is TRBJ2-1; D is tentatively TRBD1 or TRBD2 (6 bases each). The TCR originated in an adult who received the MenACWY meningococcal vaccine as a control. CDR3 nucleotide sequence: TGTGCCATCAGTGAGGGCTCGGGGGCGTACAATGAGCAGTTCTTC. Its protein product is CAISEGSGAYNEQFF.